Below, one TCR beta chain is given with its context. Its antigen is still unknown. One end of the junction is discordant with germline, which a read error may explain. RNA was isolated from bulk unsorted tissue, and RNA quality was assessed with a NanoDrop ND-1000 and an Agilent 2100. All donors had newly diagnosed lung cancer, had not received prior chemotherapy, and were admitted for thoracic surgery in China between August and November 2014. Patients who had received previous radiotherapy or chemotherapy, or who had another concurrent cancer, were excluded from the study. Surgical tissue pieces of about 1-2.1 cm3 were preserved in RNAlater solution and stored at -80 °C until use. As encoded in the germline V gene, CDR1 is SGHAT while CDR2 is FQNNGV. Measured from the cysteine to the phenylalanine, the CDR3 is 16 residues long. CDR3 DNA only is kept here, 48 bases in frame from base 1. This entry belongs to a study of tumor and adjacent non-tumor tissue in lung cancer (dated by TCRdb to 2016 to 2019). A note on the overall study: Of the cohort, over 9 patients had adenocarcinoma, 2 had squamous cell carcinoma and 1 had small cell lung cancer. The approximately 15 patients were aged about 31 to 85 years, included ten or so men and 5 women, and had TNM stage I to III disease. The study compared bulk TCRbeta repertoires between lung tumor tissue and matched distant non-tumor lung tissue from about 14 lung cancer patients. For each patient, one tumor sample and one normal lung sample were taken, giving some 33 paired specimens that underwent TCRbeta CDR3 sequencing. A total of 95 million to 150 million productive TCRbeta reads were generated by sequencing, corresponding to an average of roughly 4.1 million reads per sample.

The library came from multiplex PCR. Sequencing was performed on an Illumina HiSeq 2500. TCRbeta libraries were constructed through three rounds of nested PCR with primers (Table S4) according to protocols modified from ARM-PCR. Before sequencing, PCR products in the 200-500 bp range were cut out of the gel and cleaned up using the QIAquick gel extraction kit. The study's own analysis went as follows. Reads were cleaned with Trimmomatic, merged with FLASH into complete CDR3 sequences, and assigned to V(D)J germline segments with MiTCR. Clonal diversity was computed as the inverse Simpson's index with VDJtools. A read counted as productive if the sequence was in-frame and lacked a premature stop codon. TCRdb took the public reads, trimmed them with fastp at Q25, ran MiXCR for clone calling and kept in-frame beta chains. Each entry merges the rows of one CDR3 protein and shows their most common DNA and genes. TCRdb's processing, not the authors', yielded these V and J calls. The table for this sample lists about 110,000 distinct CDR3 sequences; 60% to 80% of them were counted only once. Around a third of the sample comes from the top ten.

Points the paper makes about the study in general: Significantly higher TCR diversity (inverse Simpson) was observed in tumor tissue than in normal lung tissue (roughly 390 vs 170, P = 0.0075, Mann-Whitney U test). Neither the sequencing platform nor unique molecular identifiers are mentioned in the methods. Peripheral blood was not sequenced, so blood TCRbeta repertoires were not examined in the lung cancer patients of the study. A significantly larger cumulative share of the repertoire was made up by the top 100 clones in normal lung than in tumor tissue. Younger patients had significantly higher TCR diversity, and higher tumor TCR diversity was associated with shorter overall and disease-free survival. The cohort had only about 14 patients, and the authors noted that larger samples and more detailed clinical data are needed.

The chain uses TRBV11-2 and TRBJ2-3, with 11 central nucleotides matching TRBD2. This sequence was found in a woman aged 60-75 years with non-small cell lung cancer. Sequencing used lung tumor tissue. The DNA reads as follows: TGTGCTAGCAACTGGGGGCTAGCGGGGGGCCTGGATACGCAGTATTTT. Its translation is CASNWGLAGGLDTQYF.